The entry that follows covers one T cell receptor (beta chain) sequence. Its antigen is not identified. Germline is not matched at one junction end, which may reflect a read error. Per germline, CDR1 SGHVS and CDR2 FQNEAQ. CDR3 length equals 15 residues. Each CDR3 protein gets one entry after TCRdb re-called the PCR reads with MiXCR. The data show approximately 100,000 distinct CDR3 sequences, roughly a third seen once. Isolation of naive CD8 T cells was achieved by sorting on a CD8+CD4-CCR7+CD45RA+ phenotype. The entry originates in a study of molecular identifiers for immune sequencing clone quantification. The wider study: Sequencing covered four of five parts into which replicate RNA from approximately 20,000 or 98,000 naive CD8 cells was split. Study-wide results and caveats: Highly expanded clones may be undercounted when identical TCR molecules share barcodes. Clones that had above 20 RNA copies took up over 99% of effector molecules but under 1% in naive cells.

Sample: naive CD8+ T cells from blood, with Jurkat cell RNA spiked in. Subset indicated: FACS-sorted CD8+CD4-CCR7+CD45RA+ naive T cells. The TCR sequence derives from a human donor in good health. Some libraries in this study had Jurkat cell RNA spiked in. The chain recombines TRBV7-8 with TRBJ2-5; no reliable D call. CDR3 sequence (DNA): TGTGCCAGCAGCTTAGAGGGCATACTTCAAGAGCCCCAGTACTTC. This translates into CASSLEGILQEPQYF.